This TCR beta chain derives from a study of T cells in Graves' hyperthyroidism and ophthalmopathy. Points from the study as a whole: Onset of ophthalmopathy came a median approximately 6.5 months after the model predicted it.

TCR beta CDR3 regions were amplified from RNA transcripts. The TCR CDR3 was amplified in a first-round RT-PCR using the HTBI primer set. TCRdb reprocessed the multiplex PCR reads with MiXCR, giving one entry per CDR3 protein. The sample lists about 590,000 distinct CDR3 sequences, 15% to 18% occurring once. This clonotype was seen many times. Its antigen is still unknown. V dropped 1 base and J dropped 4 bases, with 13 bases sitting between them. This CDR3 contains 15 residues. The sample was blood. This TCR was recovered from a woman in her twenties or thirties with Graves' hyperthyroidism. The V call is TRBV12-3 or TRBV12-4, the J call TRBJ1-2, with D possibly TRBD1 on 5 matching bases. The DNA of the CDR3 is TGTGCCAGCAGTTTAGGGGATTGGGACGGCTATGGCTACACCTTC. The encoded protein is CASSLGDWDGYGYTF.